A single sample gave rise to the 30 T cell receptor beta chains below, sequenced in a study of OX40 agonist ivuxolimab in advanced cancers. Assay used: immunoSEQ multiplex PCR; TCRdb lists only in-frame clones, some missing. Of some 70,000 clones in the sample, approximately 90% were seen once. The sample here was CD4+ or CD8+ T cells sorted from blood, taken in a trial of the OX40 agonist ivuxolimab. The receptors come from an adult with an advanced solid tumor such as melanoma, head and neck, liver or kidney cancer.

The CDR3: CASSEATGGEEKLFF. The CDR3 DNA follows: TGTGCCAGCAGTGAAGCGACAGGGGGCGAAGAAAAACTGTTTTTT. This chain links TRBV6-1 with TRBJ1-4; TRBD1 aligns across 10 bases. J lost 8 bases, V lost 0 bases, and 3 bases had no gene match. The germline CDR1 and CDR2 sequences are MNHNS and SASEGT. This CDR3 contains 15 residues.

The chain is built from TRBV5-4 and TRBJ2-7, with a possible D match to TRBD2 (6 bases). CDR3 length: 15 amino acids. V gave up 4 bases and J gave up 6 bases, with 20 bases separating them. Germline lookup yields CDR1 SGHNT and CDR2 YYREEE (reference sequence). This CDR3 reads CASSRQGLGGSEQYF. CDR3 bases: TGTGCCAGCAGCCGGCAGGGACTTGGGGGGTCCGAGCAGTACTTC.

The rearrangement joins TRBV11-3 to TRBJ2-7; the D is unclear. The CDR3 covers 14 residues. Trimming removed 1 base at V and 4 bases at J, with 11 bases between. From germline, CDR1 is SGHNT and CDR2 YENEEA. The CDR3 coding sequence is TGTGCCAGCAGCTTAGCCCACGCGGAGTACGAGCAGTACTTC. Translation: CASSLAHAEYEQYF. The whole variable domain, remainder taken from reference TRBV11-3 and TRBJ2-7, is EAGVVQSPRYKIIEKKQPVAFWCNPISGHNTLYWYLQNLGQGPELLIRYENEEAVDDSQLPKDRFSAERLKGVDSTLKIQPAELGDSAVYLCASSLAHAEYEQYFGPGTRLTVT.

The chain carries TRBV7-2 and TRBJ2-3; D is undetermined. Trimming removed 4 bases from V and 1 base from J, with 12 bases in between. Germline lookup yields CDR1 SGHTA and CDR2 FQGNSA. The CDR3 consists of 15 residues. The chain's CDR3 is CASSSKFWGTDTQYF. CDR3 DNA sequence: TGTGCCAGCAGCTCCAAATTTTGGGGCACAGATACGCAGTATTTT.

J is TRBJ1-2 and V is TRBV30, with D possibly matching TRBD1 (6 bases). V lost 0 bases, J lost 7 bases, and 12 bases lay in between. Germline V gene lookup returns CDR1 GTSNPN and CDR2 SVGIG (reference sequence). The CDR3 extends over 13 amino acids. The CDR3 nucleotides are TGTGCCTGGAGTGTAGGGGGGCGTCTTGGCTACACCTTC. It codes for CAWSVGGRLGYTF.

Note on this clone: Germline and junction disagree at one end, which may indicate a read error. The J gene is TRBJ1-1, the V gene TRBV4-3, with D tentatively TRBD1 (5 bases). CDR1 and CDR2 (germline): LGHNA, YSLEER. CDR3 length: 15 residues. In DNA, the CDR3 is TGCGCCAGCAGTCAAGATTACGGGGGAGGCACTGAAGCTTTCTTT. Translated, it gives CASSQDYGGGTEAFF.

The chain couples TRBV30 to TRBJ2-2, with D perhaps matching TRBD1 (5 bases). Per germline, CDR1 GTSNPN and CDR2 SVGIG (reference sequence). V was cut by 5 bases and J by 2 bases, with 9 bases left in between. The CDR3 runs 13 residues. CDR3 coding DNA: TGTGCCTGGGACAGCTTTAACACCGGGGAGCTGTTTTTT. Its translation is CAWDSFNTGELFF.

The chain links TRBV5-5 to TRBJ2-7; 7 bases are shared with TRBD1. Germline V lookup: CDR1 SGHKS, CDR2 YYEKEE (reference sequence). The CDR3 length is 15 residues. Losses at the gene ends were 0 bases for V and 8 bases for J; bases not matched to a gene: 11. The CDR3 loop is CASSLGVTGEYKQYF. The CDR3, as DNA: TGTGCCAGCAGCTTGGGAGTAACAGGGGAATACAAGCAGTACTTC.

CDR3 nucleotide sequence: TGCGCCAGCAGCCAACTCGTAATAACTAGCGGGCACAATGAGCAGTTCTTC. Translated, it gives CASSQLVITSGHNEQFF. The chain recombines TRBV4-1 with TRBJ2-1; 9 nucleotides align to TRBD2. J was trimmed by 5 bases and V by 2 bases; bases with no gene match: 10. Germline V gene sequence: CDR1 MGHRA, CDR2 YSYEKL. The CDR3 is 17 amino acids.

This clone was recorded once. CDR3: CASSKSAWRVTETQYF. The DNA for the CDR3 is TGTGCCAGCAGCAAGTCCGCGTGGAGAGTAACAGAGACCCAGTACTTC. This chain connects TRBV21-1 to TRBJ2-5; the table's D call TRBD2 went unverified against the DNA. TRBV21-1 is termed a pseudogene. This CDR3 region has 16 residues.

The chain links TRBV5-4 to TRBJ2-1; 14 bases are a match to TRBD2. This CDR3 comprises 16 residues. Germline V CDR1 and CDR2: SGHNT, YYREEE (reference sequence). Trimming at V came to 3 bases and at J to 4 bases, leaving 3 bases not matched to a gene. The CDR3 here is CASSSGLAGEYNEQFF. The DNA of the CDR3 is TGTGCCAGCAGCTCGGGACTAGCGGGGGAATACAATGAGCAGTTCTTC.

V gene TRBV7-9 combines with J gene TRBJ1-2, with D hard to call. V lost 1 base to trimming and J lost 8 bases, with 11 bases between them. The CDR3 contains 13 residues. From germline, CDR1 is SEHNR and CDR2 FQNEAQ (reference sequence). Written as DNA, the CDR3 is TGTGCCAGCAGCTTAGGAACCGAACTCGGCTACACCTTC. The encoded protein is CASSLGTELGYTF.

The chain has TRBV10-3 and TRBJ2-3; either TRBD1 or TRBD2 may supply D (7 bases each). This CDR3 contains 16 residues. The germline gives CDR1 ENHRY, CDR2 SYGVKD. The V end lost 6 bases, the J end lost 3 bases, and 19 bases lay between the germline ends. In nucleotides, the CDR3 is TGTGCCATCAGGAGGGGGGGAGCGGGACAGACAGATACGCAGTATTTT. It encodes CAIRRGGAGQTDTQYF.

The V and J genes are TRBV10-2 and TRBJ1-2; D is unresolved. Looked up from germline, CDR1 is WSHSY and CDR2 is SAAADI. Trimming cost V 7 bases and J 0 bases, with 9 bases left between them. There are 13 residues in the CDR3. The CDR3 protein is CASKQLANYGYTF. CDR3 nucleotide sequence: TGCGCCAGCAAGCAGCTAGCTAACTATGGCTACACCTTC.

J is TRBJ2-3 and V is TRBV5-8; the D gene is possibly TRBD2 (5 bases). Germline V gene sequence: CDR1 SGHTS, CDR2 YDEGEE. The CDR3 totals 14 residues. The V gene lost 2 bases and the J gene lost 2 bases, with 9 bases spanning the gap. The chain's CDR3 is CASSFLDSTDTQYF. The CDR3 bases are TGTGCCAGCAGCTTTTTGGACTCCACAGATACGCAGTATTTT.

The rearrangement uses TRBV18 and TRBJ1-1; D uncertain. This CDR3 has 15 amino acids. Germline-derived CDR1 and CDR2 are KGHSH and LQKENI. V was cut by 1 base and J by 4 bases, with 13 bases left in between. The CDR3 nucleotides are TGTGCCAGCTCACCACGGGAGGTTGACACCACTGAAGCTTTCTTT. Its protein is CASSPREVDTTEAFF. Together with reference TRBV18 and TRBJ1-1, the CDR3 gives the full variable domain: NAGVMQNPRHLVRRRGQEARLRCSPMKGHSHVYWYRQLPEEGLKFMVYLQKENIIDESGMPKERFSAEFPKEGPSILRIQQVVRGDSAAYFCASSPREVDTTEAFFGQGTRLTVV.

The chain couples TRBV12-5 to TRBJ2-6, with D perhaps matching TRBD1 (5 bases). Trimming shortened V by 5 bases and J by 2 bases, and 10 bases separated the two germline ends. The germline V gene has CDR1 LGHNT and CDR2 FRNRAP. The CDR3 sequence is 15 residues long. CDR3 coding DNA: TGTGCTAGTGGTCAGGGTCTCCCTGGGGCCAACGTCCTGACTTTC. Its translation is CASGQGLPGANVLTF.

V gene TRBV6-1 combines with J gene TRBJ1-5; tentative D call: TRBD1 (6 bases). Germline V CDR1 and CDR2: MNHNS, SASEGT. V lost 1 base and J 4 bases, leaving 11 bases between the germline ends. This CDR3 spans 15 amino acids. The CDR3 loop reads CASSEGAGENQPQHF. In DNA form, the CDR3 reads TGTGCCAGCAGTGAAGGGGCAGGGGAGAATCAGCCCCAGCATTTT.

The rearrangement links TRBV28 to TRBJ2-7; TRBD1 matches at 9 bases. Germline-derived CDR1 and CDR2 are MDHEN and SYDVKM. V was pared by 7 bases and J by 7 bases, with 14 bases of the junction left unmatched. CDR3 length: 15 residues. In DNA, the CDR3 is TGTGCCAGCACCGATGTCGGACAGGGGAGGAAAGAGCAGTACTTC. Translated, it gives CASTDVGQGRKEQYF.

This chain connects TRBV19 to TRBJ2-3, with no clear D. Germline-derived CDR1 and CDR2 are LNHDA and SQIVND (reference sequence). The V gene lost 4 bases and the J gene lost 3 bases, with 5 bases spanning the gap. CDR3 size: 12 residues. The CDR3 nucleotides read TGTGCCAGTAGTACCTGGACAGATACGCAGTATTTT. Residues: CASSTWTDTQYF.

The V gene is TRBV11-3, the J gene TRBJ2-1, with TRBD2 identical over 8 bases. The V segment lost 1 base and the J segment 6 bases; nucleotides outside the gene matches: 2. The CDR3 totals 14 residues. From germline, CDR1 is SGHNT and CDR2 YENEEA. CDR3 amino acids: CASSLVAGSNEQFF. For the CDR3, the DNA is TGTGCCAGCAGCTTAGTAGCGGGAAGCAATGAGCAGTTCTTC.

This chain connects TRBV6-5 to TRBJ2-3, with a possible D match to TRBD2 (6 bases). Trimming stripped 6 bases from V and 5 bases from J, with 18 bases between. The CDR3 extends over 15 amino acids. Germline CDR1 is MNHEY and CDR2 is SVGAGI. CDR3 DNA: TGTGCCAGCAGGGACGCGGGGATGGGAAAAGATACGCAGTATTTT. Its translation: CASRDAGMGKDTQYF.

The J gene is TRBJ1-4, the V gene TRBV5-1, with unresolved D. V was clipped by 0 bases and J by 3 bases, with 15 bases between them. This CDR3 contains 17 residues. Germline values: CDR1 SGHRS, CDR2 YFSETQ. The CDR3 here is CASSLGVNIRANEKLFF. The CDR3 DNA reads TGCGCCAGCAGCTTGGGGGTCAACATTAGAGCTAATGAAAAACTGTTTTTT.

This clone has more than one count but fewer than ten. In DNA form, the CDR3 reads TGTGCCAGCAGTCCAGGACAGGGGGCTAATTCACCCCTCCACTTT. Amino acids: CASSPGQGANSPLHF. V and J are TRBV2 and TRBJ1-6; TRBD1 aligns across 11 bases. After removal of 5 bases from V and 6 bases from J, the junction contained 3 bases not matched to a gene. CDR3 length equals 15 residues. The V gene's germline CDR1 is SNHLY and CDR2 FYNNEI.

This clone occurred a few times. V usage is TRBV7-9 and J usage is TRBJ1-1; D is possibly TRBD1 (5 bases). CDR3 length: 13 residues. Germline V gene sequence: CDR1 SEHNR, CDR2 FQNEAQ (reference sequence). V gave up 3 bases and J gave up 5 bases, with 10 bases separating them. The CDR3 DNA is TGTGCCAGCAGCTTCCAGGGAGGAACTGAAGCTTTCTTT. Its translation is CASSFQGGTEAFF.

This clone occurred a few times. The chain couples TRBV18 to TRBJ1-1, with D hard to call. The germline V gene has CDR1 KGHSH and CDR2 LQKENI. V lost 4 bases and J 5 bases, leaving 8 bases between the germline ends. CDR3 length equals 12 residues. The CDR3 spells CASSRPGTEAFF. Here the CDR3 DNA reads TGTGCCAGCTCACGACCGGGGACTGAAGCTTTCTTT.

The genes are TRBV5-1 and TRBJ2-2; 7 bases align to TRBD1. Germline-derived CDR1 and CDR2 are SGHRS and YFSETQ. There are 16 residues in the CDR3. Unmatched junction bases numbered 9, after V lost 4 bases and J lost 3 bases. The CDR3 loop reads CASSKTGEVDTGELFF. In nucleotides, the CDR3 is TGCGCCAGCAGCAAAACAGGGGAAGTAGACACCGGGGAGCTGTTTTTT.

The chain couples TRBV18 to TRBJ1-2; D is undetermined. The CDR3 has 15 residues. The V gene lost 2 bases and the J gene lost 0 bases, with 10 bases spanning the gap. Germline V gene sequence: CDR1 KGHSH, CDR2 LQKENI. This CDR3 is CASSPSGVPNYGYTF. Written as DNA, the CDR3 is TGTGCCAGCTCACCATCCGGGGTACCTAACTATGGCTACACCTTC.

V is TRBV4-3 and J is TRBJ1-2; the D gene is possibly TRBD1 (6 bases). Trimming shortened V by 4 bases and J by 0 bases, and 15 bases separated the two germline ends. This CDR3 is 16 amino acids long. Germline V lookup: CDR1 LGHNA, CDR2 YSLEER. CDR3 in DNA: TGCGCCAGCAGCCCGAGTCGGGGGCCTGCTAACTATGGCTACACCTTC. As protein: CASSPSRGPANYGYTF.

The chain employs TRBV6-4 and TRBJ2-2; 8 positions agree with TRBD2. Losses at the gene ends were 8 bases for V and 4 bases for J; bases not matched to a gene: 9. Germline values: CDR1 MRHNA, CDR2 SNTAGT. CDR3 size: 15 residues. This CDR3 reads CASLSLADTTGELFF. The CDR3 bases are TGTGCCAGCCTATCACTAGCGGACACCACCGGGGAGCTGTTTTTT.